The clone carrying this T cell receptor (beta chain) was counted only a few times. TCRdb used MiXCR to reprocess the PCR reads, holding one entry per CDR3 protein. The table has roughly 630,000 distinct CDR3 sequences, roughly 27% seen once; the top ten hold about 0.8%. This CDR3 spans 17 amino acids. Per germline, CDR1 SEHNR and CDR2 FQNEAQ (reference sequence). The V end was cut by 7 bases, the J end by 4 bases, with 22 bases between. This record comes from a study of molecular identifiers for immune sequencing clone quantification. J is TRBJ2-2 and V is TRBV7-9; possibly TRBD2 for D (6 bases). Input material: naive CD8+ T cells from blood, with Jurkat cell RNA spiked in. Subset here: FACS-sorted CD8+CD4-CCR7+CD45RA+ naive T cells. The receptor comes from a human donor in good health. Some libraries in this study had Jurkat cell RNA spiked in. In nucleotides, the CDR3 is TGTGCCAGCACCCGAATTCCCCCGGTCGGGAGCACCGGGGAGCTGTTTTTT. It specifies CASTRIPPVGSTGELFF.